A single sample gave rise to the 3 T cell receptor beta chains below, sequenced in a study of blood T cells in healthy people across ages. Combining a sample-barcoded 5' primer with a J-beta primer mix, a second PCR ran for roughly 7 to 12 cycles. TCRdb reprocessed the 5' RACE reads via MiXCR and lists one record per CDR3 protein. The repertoire has fewer than 2,000,000 distinct CDR3 sequences, around 40% of them found once; the top ten carry about 23%. The sample taken for sequencing was blood. The receptor source for this set is a human donor in good health.

This clonotype was seen a few times. The CDR3 is CASSYWGHEQFF. The CDR3 DNA reads TGTGCCAGCAGTTACTGGGGGCACGAGCAGTTCTTC. The gene calls are TRBV6-5 and TRBJ2-1; perhaps TRBD1 as D (6 bases). CDR3 size: 12 residues. The germline V gene has CDR1 MNHEY and CDR2 SVGAGI. V lost 1 base, J lost 10 bases, and 8 bases lay in between.

V and J are TRBV6-4 and TRBJ2-4; possible D gene TRBD1, 5 bases. Trimming removed 3 bases at V and 10 bases at J, with 13 bases between. The CDR3 has 13 amino acids. Germline CDR1 MRHNA, CDR2 SNTAGT. Written as DNA, the CDR3 is TGTGCCAGCAGTGAAGGCAGGGTGGGAATTCAGTACTTC. Protein: CASSEGRVGIQYF.

This clonotype came up a few times. The chain combines TRBV7-3 with TRBJ1-1, with a weak D call TRBD1 (5 bases). The CDR3 length is 14 residues. The V end was cut by 2 bases, the J end by 5 bases, with 12 bases between. The germline V gene encodes CDR1 SGHTA and CDR2 FQGTGA. CDR3 sequence (DNA): TGTGCCAGCAGCTTACGGGGCGCGAGAACTGAAGCTTTCTTT. This gives the protein CASSLRGARTEAFF. Using reference TRBV7-3 and TRBJ1-1 for the parts outside the CDR3, the full variable domain is GAGVSQTPSNKVTEKGKYVELRCDPISGHTALYWYRQSLGQGPEFLIYFQGTGAADDSGLPNDRFFAVRPEGSVSTLKIQRTERGDSAVYLCASSLRGARTEAFFGQGTRLTVV.